The rows below give T cell receptor beta chains drawn from one sample of a study of long-term antiretroviral therapy in people with HIV. Repertoires were generated with immunoSEQ multiplex PCR, while TCRdb's copy carries only in-frame clones and drops some. The sample holds 22,000 or so clones, around 82% seen once. Sequenced material: unsorted PBMCs, taken 2.9 years after starting antiretroviral therapy. These receptors all come from a woman in her twenties or thirties with HIV. The CDR3 runs from the conserved cysteine through the conserved F or W. D genes are given only for firm matches. The size field is filled for only some rows; it gives once, few, many or a size class.

TRBV4-1,TRBD1,NA,TRBJ1-1,TGCGCCAGCAGACAGGGGGCAGATACTGAAGCTTTCTTT,CASRQGADTEAFF
TRBV15,NA,NA,TRBJ2-4,TGTGCCACCAGCAGAGTTTTAGCAGGCATCAACATTCAGTACTTC,CATSRVLAGINIQYF
TRBV5-4,NA,NA,TRBJ2-5,TGTGCCAGCAGCTTGGAAGGAGGGGTAGAGACCCAGTACTTC,CASSLEGGVETQYF
TRBV11-2,TRBD1,NA,TRBJ2-1,TGTGCCAGCAGGCCCGACAGGGCGCAAGAGCAGTTCTTC,CASRPDRAQEQFF
TRBV20-1,NA,NA,TRBJ1-2,TGCAGTGCCGGATTTCTGGGTGGCTACACCTTC,CSAGFLGGYTF
TRBV2,TRBD2,NA,TRBJ2-7,TGTGCCAGCAGTGCGACTAGCCAATCCTCCTACGAGCAGTACTTC,CASSATSQSSYEQYF
TRBV15,NA,NA,TRBJ2-5,TGTGCCACCAGCAGAGATATAGGGGTTCAAGAGACCCAGTACTTC,CATSRDIGVQETQYF
TRBV21-1,NA,NA,TRBJ2-4,TGTGCCAGCAGCAAACACGGGAGATTCCTAGCCAAAAACATTCAGTACTTC,CASSKHGRFLAKNIQYF
TRBV7-9,TRBD1,NA,TRBJ1-6,TGTGCCAGCAGCTTAGGACAGGGATCCGGTTTTTGGGATTCACCCCTCCACTTT,CASSLGQGSGFWDSPLHF
TRBV5-6,TRBD1,NA,TRBJ2-5,TGTGCCAGCAGCCTGGGACAGCAAGAGACCCAGTACTTC,CASSLGQQETQYF
TRBV29-1,NA,NA,TRBJ1-2,TGCAGCGTTTTTCGGGATGTCGGTGGCTACACCTTC,CSVFRDVGGYTF
TRBV5-5,NA,once,TRBJ1-6,TGTGCCAGCAGCCAGGGAGACTATAATTCACCCCTCCACTTT,CASSQGDYNSPLHF
TRBV9,NA,NA,TRBJ1-3,TGTGCCAGCACCGCCCGGGGCGATCGCTCTGGAAACACCATATATTTT,CASTARGDRSGNTIYF
TRBV6-5,TRBD1,few,TRBJ1-2,TGTGCCAGCAGTCCCGGGACAGGGGCCTATGGCTACACCTTC,CASSPGTGAYGYTF
TRBV7-2,TRBD1,once,TRBJ1-4,TGTGCCAGCAGCCGGACAGGGTGGGCTGAAAAACTGTTTTTT,CASSRTGWAEKLFF
TRBV30,NA,NA,TRBJ1-2,TGTGCCTGGAGGCCTGGGGGAACTAACTATGGCTACACCTTC,CAWRPGGTNYGYTF
TRBV11-2,NA,NA,TRBJ2-4,TGTGCCAGCAGCTTAGGAGCAGGGAAAAACATTCAGTACTTC,CASSLGAGKNIQYF
TRBV6-1,NA,NA,TRBJ1-1,TGTGCCAGCGGCCTTAGGGGTTACACTGAAGCTTTCTTT,CASGLRGYTEAFF
TRBV6-1,NA,NA,TRBJ1-5,TGTGCCAGCAGTGAACGAAGCATACAAGCTTATAGCAATCAGCCCCAGCATTTT,CASSERSIQAYSNQPQHF
TRBV5-6,NA,few,TRBJ1-5,TGTGCCAGCAGCTCCGGGGGGCCTTGGCAGCCCCAGCATTTT,CASSSGGPWQPQHF
TRBV27,NA,NA,TRBJ1-2,TGTGCCAGCAGTTTATCTGTGACCTCCTTGGGTGGCTACACCTTC,CASSLSVTSLGGYTF
TRBV15,NA,NA,TRBJ2-1,TGTGCCACCAGCAGTCTTGACAGTTACAATGAGCAGTTCTTC,CATSSLDSYNEQFF
TRBV5-1,NA,NA,TRBJ2-7,TGCGCCAGCAGCCCCAGCGCGGGGCAGGGACGCTACGAGCAGTACTTC,CASSPSAGQGRYEQYF
TRBV5-4,NA,NA,TRBJ2-1,TGTGCCAGCAGCTTGGTGGTGGGGGGCTACAATGAGCAGTTCTTC,CASSLVVGGYNEQFF